The 10 T cell receptor beta chains given below trace back to one sample, sequenced in a study of PD-L1 blockade in urothelial cancer. Clones were sequenced by immunoSEQ multiplex PCR, and TCRdb holds only the in-frame ones, with some missing. The data hold 83,000 or so clones, with around 78% observed a single time. The time point denotes: peripheral blood 6 weeks after treatment start. The sample was PBMCs, taken around atezolizumab (anti-PD-L1) treatment. These receptors were taken from a man between 65 and 79 years old with urothelial cancer.

The gene calls are TRBV11-1 and TRBJ2-7; 8 bases are shared with TRBD1. J gave up 2 bases and V 9 bases, and 6 bases lay outside the gene matches. CDR3 length: 13 amino acids. Germline CDR1 SGHAT, CDR2 FQDESV (reference sequence). CDR3 amino acids: CASSDRVTYEQYF. The CDR3, as DNA: TGTGCCAGTTCGGACAGGGTCACCTACGAGCAGTACTTC.

As for this clone: In the same sample, other DNA sequences code for this CDR3. The CDR3 DNA sequence: TGTGCCAGCAGTGTTGACAGGGAGGATGGCTACACCTTC. Protein sequence: CASSVDREDGYTF. The rearrangement uses TRBV2 and TRBJ1-2; 7 nucleotides align to TRBD1. V shed 4 bases, J shed 6 bases, and the junction held 5 bases outside the gene matches. This CDR3 spans 13 amino acids. Germline CDR1 reads SNHLY; CDR2 reads FYNNEI.

This CDR3 reads CASSTKNSRFSNQPQHF. CDR3 in DNA: TGTGCCAGCAGCACGAAAAATAGTCGGTTTAGCAATCAGCCCCAGCATTTT. The chain carries TRBV5-5 and TRBJ1-5; D ambiguous. Germline V CDR1 and CDR2: SGHKS, YYEKEE (reference sequence). V gave up 4 bases and J gave up 0 bases, with 17 bases separating them. The CDR3 consists of 17 residues.

This CDR3 is CASSLVSGHRQPQHF. CDR3 nucleotides: TGTGCCAGCAGCTTAGTCTCAGGGCATCGGCAGCCCCAGCATTTT. The V call is TRBV7-2, the J call TRBJ1-5, with TRBD1 as a possible D gene (5 bases). Germline-derived CDR1 and CDR2 are SGHTA and FQGNSA. The CDR3 runs 15 residues. Trimming pared 1 base from V and 7 bases from J, leaving 14 bases between.

The chain employs TRBV25-1 and TRBJ2-1; D gene ambiguous. V shed 7 bases and J shed 11 bases, with 12 bases lying between them. The CDR3 length is 11 residues. Germline V gives CDR1 MGHDK, CDR2 SYGVNS. CDR3 sequence reads: CASTHSIQQFF. Here the CDR3 DNA reads TGTGCCAGCACCCACTCGATCCAGCAGTTCTTC. The whole variable domain, remainder taken from reference TRBV25-1 and TRBJ2-1, is EADIYQTPRYLVIGTGKKITLECSQTMGHDKMYWYQQDPGMELHLIHYSYGVNSTEKGDLSSESTVSRIRTEHFPLTLESARPSHTSQYLCASTHSIQQFFGPGTRLTVL.

This CDR3 reads CASSQIQLAKNIQYF. CDR3 sequence (DNA): TGCGCCAGCAGCCAAATCCAACTAGCCAAAAACATTCAGTACTTC. The V call is TRBV4-1, the J call TRBJ2-4; D unclear. Per the germline V gene, CDR1 is MGHRA and CDR2 is YSYEKL. The CDR3 consists of 15 residues. Trimming left V 2 bases short and J 0 bases short, with 8 bases between.

The chain combines TRBV6-5 with TRBJ2-7, with D possibly being TRBD1 (6 bases). The CDR3 has 14 residues. V gave up 4 bases and J gave up 7 bases, with 17 bases separating them. The germline gives CDR1 MNHEY, CDR2 SVGAGI. In DNA, the CDR3 is TGTGCCAGCAGTTCCACAGGGTTTTCCGAAGAGCAGTACTTC. Translating gives CASSSTGFSEEQYF.

The V and J genes are TRBV7-3 and TRBJ1-5; no clear D gene. This CDR3 comprises 15 residues. Germline CDR1 reads SGHTA; CDR2 reads FQGTGA. Trimming shortened V by 3 bases and J by 7 bases, and 16 bases separated the two germline ends. The CDR3 here is CASSFPFNTRQPQHF. The CDR3 coding sequence is TGTGCCAGCAGCTTTCCGTTTAATACGCGGCAGCCCCAGCATTTT.

This chain joins TRBV6-5 and TRBJ2-7, with TRBD1 identical over 8 bases. Germline V lookup: CDR1 MNHEY, CDR2 SVGAGI. This CDR3 spans 12 amino acids. Losses at the gene ends were 2 bases for V and 6 bases for J; bases not matched to a gene: 0. The DNA of the CDR3 is TGTGCCAGCAGTTACACAGGGGGCGAGCAGTACTTC. This translates into CASSYTGGEQYF.

The chain recombines TRBV2 with TRBJ2-5; possibly TRBD1 for D (5 bases). V was clipped by 0 bases and J by 3 bases, with 5 bases between them. This CDR3 comprises 13 residues. The V gene's germline CDR1 is SNHLY and CDR2 FYNNEI. CDR3 in amino acids: CASSEAREETQYF. DNA for the CDR3: TGTGCCAGCAGTGAAGCCAGGGAAGAGACCCAGTACTTC.